The 9 T cell receptor beta chains reported below all come from one sample, sequenced in a study of OX40 agonist ivuxolimab in advanced cancers. Clones were read by immunoSEQ multiplex PCR, and TCRdb kept only the in-frame ones, dropping some. The sample yields about 100,000 clones, approximately 84% seen once. Source: CD4+ or CD8+ T cells sorted from blood, taken in a trial of the OX40 agonist ivuxolimab. The source is an adult with an advanced solid tumor such as melanoma, head and neck, liver or kidney cancer.

The chain uses TRBV6-5 and TRBJ2-3; 8 bases are shared with TRBD2. V was clipped by 6 bases and J by 4 bases; unmatched bases: 9. CDR3 size: 15 residues. Germline V gene sequence: CDR1 MNHEY, CDR2 SVGAGI. The CDR3 DNA reads as TGTGCCAGCAGCCCCGGGGGGGCGGGGGCAGATACGCAGTATTTT. Translation: CASSPGGAGADTQYF.

This sequence joins TRBV6-1 and TRBJ1-5; no definite D call. The V gene lost 4 bases and the J gene lost 6 bases, with 7 bases spanning the gap. This CDR3 spans 12 amino acids. Germline loops: CDR1 MNHNS, CDR2 SASEGT. In DNA form, the CDR3 reads TGTGCCAGCAGTGGCACCCGTCAGCCCCAGCATTTT. This codes for CASSGTRQPQHF.

The V call is TRBV2, the J call TRBJ1-1, with 11 bases fitting TRBD1. The germline CDR1 and CDR2 sequences are SNHLY and FYNNEI. V shed 6 bases, J shed 3 bases, and the junction held 6 bases outside the gene matches. This CDR3 spans 15 amino acids. The CDR3 region is CASRPGTGGYTEAFF. As DNA, the CDR3 is TGTGCCAGCAGACCTGGGACAGGGGGATACACTGAAGCTTTCTTT.

The genes are TRBV4-2 and TRBJ2-2; 11 nucleotides agree with TRBD1. The CDR3 length is 19 residues. J lost 4 bases, V lost 0 bases, and 10 bases had no gene match. Germline CDR1 reads LGHNA; CDR2 reads YNFKEQ. CDR3 in amino acids: CASSQDRRLDRGPTGELFF. CDR3 DNA sequence: TGTGCCAGCAGCCAAGATCGAAGGTTGGACAGGGGGCCCACCGGGGAGCTGTTTTTT.

The chain combines TRBV5-1 with TRBJ2-7; TRBD1 matches at 7 bases. The germline V gene encodes CDR1 SGHRS and CDR2 YFSETQ. Germline trimming cut 0 bases from V and 3 bases from J; bases unmatched to any gene: 12. There are 17 residues in the CDR3. The CDR3 is CASSLDLLTGRSYEQYF. The CDR3 nucleotides are TGCGCCAGCAGCTTGGATCTACTGACAGGGAGAAGCTACGAGCAGTACTTC.

The chain recombines TRBV5-6 with TRBJ2-5; D possibly corresponds to TRBD1 (6 bases). V was trimmed by 3 bases and J by 1 base, leaving 10 bases between them. The CDR3 runs 14 residues. Germline-derived CDR1 and CDR2 are SGHDT and YYEEEE. This CDR3 is CASSSPRGQETQYF. The CDR3 DNA reads as TGTGCCAGCAGCTCCCCCAGGGGCCAAGAGACCCAGTACTTC.

Only one count was recorded for this clone. This sequence joins TRBV6-5 and TRBJ2-1; D may be TRBD2 (7 bases). Per the germline V gene, CDR1 is MNHEY and CDR2 is SVGAGI. V lost 7 bases and J lost 8, with 15 bases in between. The CDR3 has 13 residues. This CDR3 reads CASKGGGGDEQFF. CDR3 DNA sequence: TGTGCCAGCAAAGGGGGAGGGGGGGATGAGCAGTTCTTC.

This clone ranks as medium-sized (0.01 to 0.1%). This rearrangement joins TRBV7-2 to TRBJ2-7; no definite D call. Germline CDR1 reads SGHTA; CDR2 reads FQGNSA. The CDR3 has 13 amino acids. V lost 4 bases to trimming and J lost 3 bases, with 10 bases between them. This CDR3 reads CASSSRVLYEQYF. CDR3 coding DNA: TGTGCCAGCAGCTCTAGGGTACTCTACGAGCAGTACTTC.

The rearrangement links TRBV27 to TRBJ2-1, with D perhaps TRBD1 (5 bases). Germline V CDR1 and CDR2: MNHEY, SMNVEV (reference sequence). The CDR3 runs 13 residues. Trimming took 4 bases from V and 13 from J, leaving 17 bases between them. CDR3 in amino acids: CASSSFIGVKQFF. The CDR3 region has the DNA TGTGCCAGCAGTTCATTTATAGGGGTAAAACAGTTCTTC.